Listed below are T cell receptor beta chains from one sample, sequenced in a study of tumor-infiltrating lymphocytes in primary liver carcinoma. Each CDR3 protein is one row after TCRdb ran MiXCR on the multiplex PCR reads. The sample contains 310,000 or so distinct CDR3 sequences, 65% of which appear only once. The sample taken for sequencing was peripheral blood. These receptors all stem from a middle-aged man with primary liver carcinoma and hepatitis B virus infection. CDR3s include the opening cysteine and the closing phenylalanine or tryptophan. A D gene is named only where the DNA matches it firmly. Some rows mark clone size as missing; the rest say once, few, many or name a class of expanded clone.

J | length | D | V | size | CDR3 | DNA
TRBJ2-4 | 14 | NA | TRBV20-1 | NA | CSARDPITAYIQYF | TGCAGTGCTAGAGATCCAATAACAGCGTACATTCAGTACTTC
TRBJ2-5 | 17 | NA | TRBV12-3/TRBV12-4 | once | CASSLGSSGFVQEAQYF | TGTGCCAGCAGTTTAGGTTCTTCGGGGTTCGTTCAAGAGGCCCAGTACTTC
TRBJ2-1 | 15 | NA | TRBV11-2 | NA | CASSLGRPSYNELLF | TGTGCCAGCAGCTTGGGACGTCCTTCCTACAATGAGCTGCTCTTC
TRBJ2-7 | 15 | NA | TRBV12-3/TRBV12-4 | once | CASSLAVGGSYEQYF | TGTGCCAGCAGTTTAGCGGTGGGGGGCTCCTACGAGCAATACTTC
TRBJ2-1 | 17 | TRBD2 | TRBV4-1 | once | CASSLLHFERDYNEKFF | TGCGCCAGCAGCCTACTGCACTTTGAGCGGGACTACAATGAGAAGTTCTTC
TRBJ2-6 | 19 | TRBD1 | TRBV12-3/TRBV12-4 | few | CASSGGPDRGFSGANVLTF | TGTGCCAGCAGTGGGGGCCCGGACAGGGGGTTCTCTGGGGCCAACGTCCTGACTTTC
TRBJ1-5 | 14 | NA | TRBV11-2 | NA | CASSLRTESQPQHF | TGTGCCAGCAGCTTACGGACAGAGAGTCAGCCCCAGCATTTT
TRBJ2-1 | 15 | NA | TRBV15 | NA | CATSRSPEADNEQFF | TGTGCCACCAGCAGAAGCCCGGAGGCCGACAATGAGCAGTTCTTC
TRBJ2-3 | 12 | NA | TRBV6-6 | many | CASRLSTDTQYF | TGTGCCAGCAGGTTAAGCACAGATACGCAGTATTTT
TRBJ2-2 | 20 | TRBD2 | TRBV4-1 | many | CASSQAKGLAGVIDAGELFF | TGCGCCAGCAGCCAAGCGAAGGGACTAGCGGGAGTAATTGATGCCGGGGAGCTGTTTTTT
TRBJ2-2 | 18 | TRBD2 | TRBV6-2/TRBV6-3 | once | CASTYSLAGWGFVGELFF | TGTGCCAGCACTTACTCTCTAGCGGGATGGGGATTTGTCGGGGAGCTGTTTTTT
TRBJ2-5 | 17 | TRBD1 | TRBV24-1 | NA | CATSASRDSLTQETQYF | TGTGCCACCAGTGCCTCAAGGGACAGCCTAACCCAAGAGACCCAGTACTTC
TRBJ2-7 | 15 | TRBD2 | TRBV10-3 | NA | CAISVRTSDSYVQYF | TGTGCCATCAGTGTCAGGACTAGCGATTCCTACGTGCAGTACTTC
TRBJ2-5 | 16 | TRBD2 | TRBV6-6 | NA | CASSYSTAGGGETQYF | TGTGCCAGCAGTTACTCAACAGCGGGAGGGGGCGAGACCCAGTACTTC
TRBJ2-3 | 22 | TRBD2 | TRBV14 | NA | CASNQRTLPGTSGKRSTDTQYF | TGTGCCAGCAACCAAAGGACGTTACCCGGGACTAGCGGGAAACGGAGCACAGATACGCAGTATTTT
TRBJ2-1 | 15 | NA | TRBV9 | NA | CASSVGGWSDNEQFF | TGTGCCAGCAGCGTAGGCGGCTGGTCGGACAATGAGCAGTTCTTC
TRBJ2-2 | 15 | NA | TRBV11-2 | NA | CASSLVGLNTEELLF | TGTGCCAGCAGCTTAGTTGGCCTAAACACCGAGGAGCTGCTTTTT
TRBJ2-7 | 15 | NA | TRBV11-1 | NA | CAFSLMWAGDHEQYF | TGTGCCTTCAGCTTAATGTGGGCAGGGGATCACGAGCAGTACTTC
TRBJ1-1 | 16 | NA | TRBV11-2 | NA | CASSLGRDNPGGEAFF | TGTGCCAGCAGCTTAGGGAGAGACAACCCGGGAGGAGAAGCTTTCTTT
TRBJ2-2 | 19 | TRBD2 | TRBV9 | NA | CASSSSEPVGGTNTGELFF | TGTGCCAGCTCCTCTTCTGAGCCGGTGGGGGGGACGAACACAGGGGAGCTGTTTTTT
TRBJ1-2 | 14 | NA | TRBV5-4 | NA | CASSRTLKGYGYTF | TGTGCCAGCAGCAGGACGCTCAAGGGCTATGGCTACACCTTC
TRBJ1-2 | 14 | NA | TRBV11-2 | NA | CESSLDGWSTGYTF | TGTGAAAGCAGCTTAGATGGGTGGTCTACTGGTTACACCTTC
TRBJ1-4 | 16 | TRBD1 | TRBV5-4 | many | CASSLAPTGGDEKLFF | TGTGCCAGCAGCCTAGCCCCAACAGGGGGGGATGAAAAACTGTTTTTT
TRBJ2-3 | 15 | TRBD2 | TRBV30 | NA | CAWSEDSGSSDTQYF | TGTGCCTGGAGTGAGGATAGCGGGAGCTCAGATACGCAGTATTTT
TRBJ2-2 | 14 | NA | TRBV6-6 | NA | CANSSGPNTGEQFF | TGTGCCAACAGTTCCGGCCCGAACACCGGGGAGCAGTTTTTT
TRBJ2-1 | 16 | NA | TRBV5-1 | NA | CASSSPVGAGVDEQFF | TGCGCCAGCAGCTCTCCCGTTGGTGCTGGTGTCGATGAGCAGTTCTTC
TRBJ2-3 | 17 | NA | TRBV6-5 | NA | CASSSTGGPEYTDTQYF | TGTGCCAGCAGTTCCACGGGTGGTCCTGAGTACACAGATACGCAGTATTTT
TRBJ1-2 | 13 | TRBD1 | TRBV28 | NA | CASSLNRGSGYTF | TGTGCCAGCAGTTTAAACAGGGGTTCTGGCTACACCTTC
TRBJ1-5 | 17 | TRBD1 | TRBV6-6 | NA | CASSSRTGDYSNQPQHF | TGTGCCAGCAGTTCGCGGACAGGAGATTATAGCAATCAGCCCCAGCATTTT
TRBJ2-4 | 15 | TRBD2 | TRBV11-1 | many | CASSSRTSGENIQYF | TGTGCCAGCAGCTCCCGGACTAGCGGCGAAAACATTCAGTACTTC
TRBJ2-7 | 15 | NA | TRBV6-6 | once | CASSHLGQATYEQYF | TGTGCCAGCAGTCATCTCGGGCAGGCGACCTACGAGCAGTACTTC
TRBJ2-1 | 15 | NA | TRBV6-5 | many | CASSWSMKAYNEQFF | TGTGCCAGCAGTTGGTCAATGAAGGCATACAATGAGCAGTTCTTC
TRBJ2-3 | 15 | NA | TRBV5-1 | NA | CANSLGKLRTDTQYF | TGCGCCAACAGCTTGGGCAAGTTACGCACAGATACGCAGTATTTT
TRBJ2-5 | 11 | NA | TRBV6-1 | once | CVSSEALFVYF | TGTGTCAGCAGTGAAGCGTTATTCGTGTACTTC
TRBJ2-7 | 15 | TRBD2 | TRBV11-2 | NA | CASSFLSGRDCEQYF | TGTGCCAGCAGCTTCCTTAGCGGGAGGGACTGCGAGCAGTACTTC
TRBJ2-7 | 15 | NA | TRBV6-5 | NA | CASSYSGDGSYEQYF | TGTGCCAGCAGTTACTCTGGGGACGGATCCTACGAGCAGTACTTC
TRBJ2-1 | 19 | TRBD2 | TRBV4-3 | NA | CASSQDRGLAGAPYSEQFF | TGCGCCAGCAGCCAAGATCGGGGACTAGCGGGAGCCCCCTACAGTGAGCAGTTCTTC
TRBJ2-7 | 11 | NA | TRBV25-1 | NA | CASRSSYEQYF | TGTGCCAGCAGGTCATCCTACGAGCAGTACTTC
TRBJ1-1 | 16 | NA | TRBV6-6 | NA | CASRRALAGAKTEAIF | TGTGCCAGCAGACGGGCCCTCGCGGGGGCGAAGACTGAAGCTATCTTT
TRBJ2-5 | 13 | NA | TRBV11-2 | once | CASSCSAQETKYF | TGTGCCAGCAGTTGCAGCGCCCAAGAGACCAAGTACTTC
TRBJ2-5 | 14 | TRBD2 | TRBV5-4 | few | CASSFRGGVETQYF | TGTGCCAGCAGCTTTCGTGGGGGGGTAGAGACCCAGTACTTC
TRBJ2-7 | 14 | TRBD1 | TRBV2 | NA | CASSVGQGAWEQYF | TGTGCCAGCAGTGTTGGACAGGGGGCATGGGAGCAGTACTTC
TRBJ2-3 | 15 | NA | TRBV4-2 | NA | CASGQDSRTTDTQYF | TGTGCCAGCGGCCAAGATAGTAGGACCACAGATACGCAGTATTTT
TRBJ1-1 | 16 | TRBD1 | TRBV5-6 | few | CASSRAGGYRDTEAFF | TGTGCCAGCAGCCGAGCAGGGGGCTATAGAGACACTGAAGCTTTCTTT
TRBJ1-5 | 14 | NA | TRBV15 | NA | CATSPRQINQPQHF | TGTGCCACCAGCCCCCGACAGATTAATCAGCCCCAGCATTTT
TRBJ1-4 | 15 | NA | TRBV6-1 | NA | CASRTGDPTNERLFF | TGTGCCAGCAGGACAGGAGATCCCACTAATGAAAGACTGTTTTTT